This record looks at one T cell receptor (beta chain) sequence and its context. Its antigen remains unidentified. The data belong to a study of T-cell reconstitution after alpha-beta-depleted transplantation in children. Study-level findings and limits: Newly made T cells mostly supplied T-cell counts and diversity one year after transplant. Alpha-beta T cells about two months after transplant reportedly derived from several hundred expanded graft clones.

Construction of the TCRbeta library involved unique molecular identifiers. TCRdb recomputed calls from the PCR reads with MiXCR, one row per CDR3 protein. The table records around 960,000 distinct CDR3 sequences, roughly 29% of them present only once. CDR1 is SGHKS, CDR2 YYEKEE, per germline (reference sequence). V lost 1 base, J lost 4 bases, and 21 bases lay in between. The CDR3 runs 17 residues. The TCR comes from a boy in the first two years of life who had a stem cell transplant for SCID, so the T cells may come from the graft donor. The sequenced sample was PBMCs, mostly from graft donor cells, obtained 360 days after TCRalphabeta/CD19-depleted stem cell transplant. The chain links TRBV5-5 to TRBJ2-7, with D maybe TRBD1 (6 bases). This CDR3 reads CASSLISSTGRRYEQYF. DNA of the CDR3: TGTGCCAGCAGCTTGATAAGTAGTACAGGGCGGAGGTACGAGCAGTACTTC.